These 3 T cell receptor beta chains originate from one sample sequenced in a study of OX40 agonist ivuxolimab in advanced cancers. Produced via immunoSEQ multiplex PCR; TCRdb's table is partial and in-frame only. The data hold 60,000 to 85,000 clones, with 92% observed a single time. Specimen: CD4+ or CD8+ T cells sorted from blood, collected in a trial of the OX40 agonist ivuxolimab. The source of these receptors is an adult with an advanced solid tumor such as melanoma, head and neck, liver or kidney cancer.

The V and J genes are TRBV5-5 and TRBJ2-2, with 8 positions matching TRBD1. This CDR3 spans 18 amino acids. From germline, CDR1 is SGHKS and CDR2 YYEKEE (reference sequence). The V and J ends lost 4 bases and 6 bases, in that order; junction bases with no gene match: 17. CDR3 loop: CASSRQRPGQVIAGELFF. The DNA for the CDR3 is TGTGCCAGCAGCCGGCAAAGACCGGGACAGGTCATCGCCGGGGAGCTGTTTTTT.

The chain is built from TRBV7-6 and TRBJ2-7; possibly TRBD2 for D (6 bases). The CDR3 consists of 15 residues. CDR1 is SGHVS and CDR2 is FNYEAQ in the germline V gene. The ends were cut back, 0 bases at V and 5 bases at J, with 14 bases in the middle. CDR3 sequence reads: CASSLAAGPVDEQYF. CDR3 DNA sequence: TGTGCCAGCAGCTTAGCGGCGGGGCCTGTGGACGAGCAGTACTTC. The full variable domain, rest sourced from reference TRBV7-6 and TRBJ2-7, is GAGVSQSPRYKVTKRGQDVALRCDPISGHVSLYWYRQALGQGPEFLTYFNYEAQQDKSGLPNDRFSAERPEGSISTLTIQRTEQRDSAMYRCASSLAAGPVDEQYFGPGTRLTVT.

J is TRBJ2-1 and V is TRBV6-1, with D uncertain. CDR1 and CDR2 (germline): MNHNS, SASEGT. The CDR3 sequence is 11 residues long. In nucleotides, the CDR3 is TGTGTTTCCTACGCATACAATGAGCAGTTCTTC. Protein sequence: CVSYAYNEQFF.